The 13 T cell receptor beta chains reported below all come from one sample, sequenced in a study of memory CD4+ T cells and cytomegalovirus serostatus. Data came from immunoSEQ multiplex PCR; TCRdb stores just in-frame clones and leaves some out. The profile shows tens of thousands of clones, around 83% of them singletons. Single viable CD3+CD4+CD8-CD45RO+ cells were sorted as the memory CD4+ T cells. Sequencing input: memory CD4+ T cells from blood. These TCRs come from an adult in good health and CMV-seropositive.

The V call is TRBV5-4, the J call TRBJ2-6; D may be TRBD1 or TRBD2 (6 bases each). Germline CDR1 reads SGHNT; CDR2 reads YYREEE (reference sequence). The V end was cut by 0 bases, the J end by 2 bases, with 9 bases between. This CDR3 has 16 residues. CDR3 region: CASSLVGGTGANVLTF. The CDR3 nucleotides read TGTGCCAGCAGCTTGGTAGGGGGGACTGGGGCCAACGTCCTGACTTTC.

The rearrangement joins TRBV19 to TRBJ1-2; D not certain. Between the trimmed V and J ends, which lost 5 bases and 1 base, there was a span of 11 bases. Germline V gene sequence: CDR1 LNHDA, CDR2 SQIVND (reference sequence). This CDR3 contains 14 residues. The CDR3 region has the DNA TGTGCCAGTAGTCGGCCTCCAATTAACTATGGCTACACCTTC. Protein sequence: CASSRPPINYGYTF.

The chain carries TRBV19 and TRBJ2-1, with TRBD2 identical over 7 bases. V lost 3 bases, J lost 6 bases, and 5 bases stayed unmatched. The CDR3 covers 14 residues. From germline, CDR1 is LNHDA and CDR2 SQIVND (reference sequence). The CDR3 DNA sequence: TGTGCCAGTAGTATTAATGGGGGGGGCAATGAGCAGTTCTTC. Its translation is CASSINGGGNEQFF. The full variable domain, with the rest looked up from reference TRBV19 and TRBJ2-1, is DGGITQSPKYLFRKEGQNVTLSCEQNLNHDAMYWYRQDPGQGLRLIYYSQIVNDFQKGDIAEGYSVSREKKESFPLTVTSAQKNPTAFYLCASSINGGGNEQFFGPGTRLTVL.

This chain uses TRBV5-1 with TRBJ1-1; D may be TRBD1 (5 bases). The V gene lost 7 bases and the J gene lost 5 bases, with 18 bases spanning the gap. The CDR3 covers 14 residues. Per the germline V gene, CDR1 is SGHRS and CDR2 is YFSETQ. The CDR3 DNA sequence: TGCGCCAGCCGGTCCGGGGGAGAAACAACTGAAGCTTTCTTT. Translated: CASRSGGETTEAFF.

CDR3 coding DNA: TGTGCCAGCAGCTCGATGCCCGGGACAGATAACACTGAAGCTTTCTTT. It is translated as CASSSMPGTDNTEAFF. The chain uses TRBV7-2 and TRBJ1-1; 7 nucleotides line up with TRBD1. The length of the CDR3 is 16 residues. From germline, CDR1 is SGHTA and CDR2 FQGNSA. The ends lost 4 bases at V and 2 bases at J; junction bases unmatched: 10.

This clone was recorded once. This chain connects TRBV18 to TRBJ2-3; perhaps TRBD2 as D (5 bases). In germline, CDR1 is KGHSH, CDR2 LQKENI. The CDR3 consists of 14 residues. Trimming removed 3 bases at V and 5 bases at J, with 12 bases between. The DNA for the CDR3 is TGTGCCAGCTCACCGCCTTCGGGGAAAGATACGCAGTATTTT. Translated, it gives CASSPPSGKDTQYF.

The sample holds a few counts of this clone. This chain joins TRBV16 and TRBJ1-3; a weak D match, TRBD1 (5 bases). The length of the CDR3 is 14 residues. V lost 4 bases and J lost 0, with 7 bases in between. Germline V gives CDR1 KGHSY, CDR2 FQNENV. The CDR3, as DNA: TGTGCCAGCAGCCGACAGAACTCTGGAAACACCATATATTTT. It yields the protein CASSRQNSGNTIYF.

The CDR3 protein is CASSESGRAWEQYF. The CDR3 region has the DNA TGCGCCAGCAGTGAGAGCGGGAGGGCTTGGGAGCAGTACTTC. This chain connects TRBV10-1 to TRBJ2-7, with 10 nucleotides matching TRBD2. The V gene's germline CDR1 is WNHNN and CDR2 SYGVQD (reference sequence). V shed 2 bases and J 7 bases; nucleotides not matched to a gene: 5. The CDR3 spans 14 residues.

Turning to this clone: Other nucleotide sequences from this sample produce the same CDR3. J is TRBJ2-2 and V is TRBV2; a weak D match, TRBD1 (6 bases). The CDR3 spans 14 residues. Germline V CDR1 and CDR2: SNHLY, FYNNEI. V lost 6 bases, J lost 0 bases, and 8 bases lay in between. In DNA form, the CDR3 reads TGTGCCAGCAGGGGGACATCGAACACCGGGGAGCTGTTTTTT. Translation gives CASRGTSNTGELFF.

The chain has TRBV7-9 and TRBJ2-5; the D gene is possibly TRBD2 (5 bases). V was shortened by 6 bases and J by 1 base, with 12 bases between the two germline ends. The CDR3 contains 14 residues. The V gene's germline CDR1 is SEHNR and CDR2 FQNEAQ (reference sequence). CDR3 nucleotides: TGTGCCAGCAGTGAGAGGGCAGCCCAAGAGACCCAGTACTTC. Its protein is CASSERAAQETQYF.

The rearrangement joins TRBV12-5 to TRBJ1-6, with D hard to call. The CDR3 runs 14 residues. The germline V gene encodes CDR1 LGHNT and CDR2 FRNRAP. V was shortened by 1 base and J by 7 bases, with 8 bases between the two germline ends. CDR3 nucleotides: TGTGCTAGTGGTTTGGGGACTGAAAATTCACCCCTCCACTTT. Its protein product is CASGLGTENSPLHF.

CDR3 sequence reads: CASSWGFPNNSPLHF. CDR3 coding DNA: TGTGCCAGCAGTTGGGGGTTCCCTAATAATTCACCCCTCCACTTT. This chain joins TRBV27 and TRBJ1-6, with D possibly matching TRBD1 (5 bases). There are 15 residues in the CDR3. Germline V gives CDR1 MNHEY, CDR2 SMNVEV (reference sequence). V was pared by 4 bases and J by 5 bases, with 12 bases between.

The genes are TRBV30 and TRBJ1-5, with D possibly TRBD1 on 6 matching bases. The CDR3 has 17 amino acids. CDR1 and CDR2 (germline): GTSNPN, SVGIG (reference sequence). Deletions cut 7 bases from V and 0 bases from J, with 22 bases between. CDR3 sequence (DNA): TGTGCCTACATAGGAGGAAGGGCAGGGGTTAGCAATCAGCCCCAGCATTTT. It specifies CAYIGGRAGVSNQPQHF.